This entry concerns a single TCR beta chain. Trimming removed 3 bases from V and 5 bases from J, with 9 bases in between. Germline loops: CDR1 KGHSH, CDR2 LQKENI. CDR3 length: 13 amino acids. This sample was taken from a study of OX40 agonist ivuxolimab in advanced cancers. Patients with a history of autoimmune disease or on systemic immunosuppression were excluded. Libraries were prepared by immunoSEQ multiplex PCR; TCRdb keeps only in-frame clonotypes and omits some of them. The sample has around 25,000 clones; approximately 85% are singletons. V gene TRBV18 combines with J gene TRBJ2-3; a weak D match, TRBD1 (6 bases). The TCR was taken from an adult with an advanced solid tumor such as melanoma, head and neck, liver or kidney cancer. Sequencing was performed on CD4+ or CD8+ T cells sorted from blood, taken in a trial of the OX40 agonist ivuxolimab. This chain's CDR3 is CASSPQGIDTQYF. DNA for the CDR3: TGTGCCAGCTCACCGCAGGGGATAGATACGCAGTATTTT. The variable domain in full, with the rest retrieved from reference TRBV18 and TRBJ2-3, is NAGVMQNPRHLVRRRGQEARLRCSPMKGHSHVYWYRQLPEEGLKFMVYLQKENIIDESGMPKERFSAEFPKEGPSILRIQQVVRGDSAAYFCASSPQGIDTQYFGPGTRLTVL.